This passage covers 25 T cell receptor beta chains from one sample sequenced in a study of shared clonotypes between healthy human individuals. Method: immunoSEQ multiplex PCR; TCRdb's copy keeps in-frame clones and lacks some. Here the sample spans around 2,000,000 clones, approximately 94% being singletons. Terminally differentiated effector memory CD45RA+ cells were left out of the naive CD8 fraction, which was CD45RO-negative and positively selected for CCR7. Input material: naive CD8+ T cells sorted from blood. The receptors were gathered from a man aged 18 to 30 in good health.

The gene calls are TRBV5-4 and TRBJ1-2; 9 nucleotides agree with TRBD1. The junction had 7 bases not matched to a gene; V was cut back by 4 bases and J by 0 bases. This CDR3 has 16 amino acids. CDR1 and CDR2 from the germline V gene are SGHNT and YYREEE (reference sequence). For the CDR3, the DNA is TGTGCCAGCAGCACCGGACAGGGGCCTACTAACTATGGCTACACCTTC. Translated, it gives CASSTGQGPTNYGYTF.

The V and J genes are TRBV5-1 and TRBJ1-5, with D perhaps TRBD1 (6 bases). CDR3 length: 13 amino acids. Germline-derived CDR1 and CDR2 are SGHRS and YFSETQ. The V gene lost 2 bases and the J gene lost 4 bases, with 7 bases spanning the gap. CDR3 DNA: TGCGCCAGCAGCTTCGGACAGAATCAGCCCCAGCATTTT. Its translation is CASSFGQNQPQHF. The complete variable domain, with remaining parts taken from reference TRBV5-1 and TRBJ1-5, reads KAGVTQTPRYLIKTRGQQVTLSCSPISGHRSVSWYQQTPGQGLQFLFEYFSETQRNKGNFPGRFSGRQFSNSRSEMNVSTLELGDSALYLCASSFGQNQPQHFGDGTRLSIL.

This chain uses TRBV6-5 with TRBJ1-6, with TRBD1 matching 7 bases. V gave up 3 bases and J gave up 6 bases; unmatched junction bases: 2. The CDR3 consists of 14 residues. Germline values: CDR1 MNHEY, CDR2 SVGAGI. CDR3 loop: CASSYWDSNSPLHF. The DNA for the CDR3 is TGTGCCAGCAGTTATTGGGACAGTAATTCACCCCTCCACTTT.

For the CDR3, the DNA is TGTGCCAGCAGTGAATGGGACGCGGGGAGCTACGAGCAGTACTTC. As protein: CASSEWDAGSYEQYF. V is TRBV2 and J is TRBJ2-7; D might be TRBD2 (6 bases). The germline CDR1 and CDR2 sequences are SNHLY and FYNNEI. This CDR3 has 15 amino acids. Trimming pared 2 bases from V and 3 bases from J, leaving 14 bases between.

The chain combines TRBV6-1 with TRBJ2-3; the D gene could be TRBD1 or TRBD2 (5 bases each). Germline lookup yields CDR1 MNHNS and CDR2 SASEGT. The CDR3 is made up of 13 amino acids. The V and J ends lost 5 bases and 0 bases respectively, with 6 bases between them. The CDR3 sequence: CASSWDSTDTQYF. In nucleotides, the CDR3 is TGTGCCAGCAGTTGGGACAGCACAGATACGCAGTATTTT.

This chain joins TRBV9 and TRBJ2-5, with a tentative D call TRBD1 (6 bases). The CDR3 covers 15 residues. V lost 4 bases to trimming and J lost 4 bases, with 17 bases between them. CDR1 is SGDLS and CDR2 is YYNGEE in the germline V gene. The CDR3 coding sequence is TGTGCCAGCAGCCATACAGGGACGCTGGGAGAGACCCAGTACTTC. Residues: CASSHTGTLGETQYF.

The rearrangement uses TRBV7-9 and TRBJ2-3; a possible D gene is TRBD2 (6 bases). V was cut by 3 bases and J by 2 bases, with 12 bases left in between. The CDR3 has 15 residues. Germline V gives CDR1 SEHNR, CDR2 FQNEAQ (reference sequence). The CDR3 coding sequence is TGTGCCAGCAGCTTCCCGGGACTGTCCACAGATACGCAGTATTTT. Translation: CASSFPGLSTDTQYF.

The chain has TRBV18 and TRBJ2-7, with TRBD1 matching over 7 bases. Trimming at V came to 3 bases and at J to 4 bases, leaving 6 bases not matched to a gene. The CDR3 has 14 amino acids. From germline, CDR1 is KGHSH and CDR2 LQKENI. CDR3 sequence (DNA): TGTGCCAGCTCACCGGGGGCAGGGGGATACGAGCAGTACTTC. It specifies CASSPGAGGYEQYF.

The chain recombines TRBV2 with TRBJ1-1, with TRBD1 as a possible D gene (6 bases). The V gene lost 10 bases and the J gene lost 8 bases, with 14 bases spanning the gap. Per the germline V gene, CDR1 is SNHLY and CDR2 is FYNNEI. The CDR3 is 11 amino acids. The CDR3 region is CATQGEVEAFF. Here the CDR3 DNA reads TGTGCCACACAGGGAGAGGTCGAAGCTTTCTTT.

This sequence joins TRBV7-9 and TRBJ1-2; 8 positions agree with TRBD1. Germline V gene lookup returns CDR1 SEHNR and CDR2 FQNEAQ (reference sequence). The CDR3 spans 15 residues. Trimming took 1 base from V and 4 from J; bases not matched to a gene: 5. In nucleotides, the CDR3 is TGTGCCAGCAGCTTAGGTCAGGGGGCTGCCTATGGCTACACCTTC. Its translation: CASSLGQGAAYGYTF.

The rearrangement uses TRBV6-6 and TRBJ2-7, with a weak D call TRBD2 (5 bases). The germline gives CDR1 MNHNY, CDR2 SVGAGI (reference sequence). The length of the CDR3 is 15 residues. The V and J ends lost 2 bases and 3 bases respectively, with 14 bases between them. The CDR3 DNA follows: TGTGCCAGCAGTTACCCGCCGGGGAATGGCTACGAGCAGTACTTC. Translation: CASSYPPGNGYEQYF.

V and J are TRBV30 and TRBJ2-1, with D tentatively TRBD2 (5 bases). CDR1 is GTSNPN, CDR2 SVGIG, per germline (reference sequence). This CDR3 comprises 11 residues. V dropped 6 bases and J dropped 9 bases, with 12 bases sitting between them. The CDR3 region has the DNA TGTGCCTGCGAGGGCGGAGGTGAGCAGTTCTTC. Its protein is CACEGGGEQFF.

This chain joins TRBV27 and TRBJ2-1; 12 bases line up with TRBD2. The V gene's germline CDR1 is MNHEY and CDR2 SMNVEV (reference sequence). V was pared by 5 bases and J by 3 bases, with 5 bases of the junction left unmatched. This CDR3 spans 16 amino acids. CDR3 coding DNA: TGTGCCAGCAGTACCCTAGCGGGAGGGTACTACAATGAGCAGTTCTTC. Translating it yields CASSTLAGGYYNEQFF.

The rearrangement links TRBV5-4 to TRBJ1-6, with a weak D call TRBD1 (5 bases). The CDR3 has 14 amino acids. The germline V gene encodes CDR1 SGHNT and CDR2 YYREEE (reference sequence). V was cut by 6 bases and J by 7 bases, with 14 bases left in between. CDR3 in amino acids: CASTLWGGNSPLHF. In DNA form, the CDR3 reads TGTGCCAGCACCCTTTGGGGGGGAAATTCACCCCTCCACTTT.

This clone was seen more than once but under ten times. The chain is built from TRBV7-9 and TRBJ2-7, with D tentatively TRBD1 or TRBD2 (5 bases each). Germline CDR1 SEHNR, CDR2 FQNEAQ (reference sequence). The V end lost 5 bases, the J end lost 3 bases, and 11 bases lay between the germline ends. There are 13 residues in the CDR3. For the CDR3, the DNA is TGTGCCAGCAGCGTCGGGACGCTCTACGAGCAGTACTTC. Amino acid sequence: CASSVGTLYEQYF.

In this sample, this clone turned up once. The V gene is TRBV7-2, the J gene TRBJ2-7; TRBD2 matches at 11 bases. CDR1 is SGHTA and CDR2 is FQGNSA in the germline V gene. The trim removed 2 bases at V and 1 base at J, leaving 7 bases unmatched. The CDR3 runs 17 residues. The CDR3 region is CASSLLGGTSGSYEQYF. CDR3 bases: TGTGCCAGCAGCTTATTAGGGGGGACTAGCGGATCCTACGAGCAGTACTTC. The variable domain in full, with the rest retrieved from reference TRBV7-2 and TRBJ2-7, is GAGVSQSPSNKVTEKGKDVELRCDPISGHTALYWYRQSLGQGLEFLIYFQGNSAPDKSGLPSDRFSAERTGGSVSTLTIQRTQQEDSAVYLCASSLLGGTSGSYEQYFGPGTRLTVT.

The J gene is TRBJ2-5, the V gene TRBV12-5, with D unresolved. Germline CDR1 reads LGHNT; CDR2 reads FRNRAP. Trimming removed 9 bases at V and 0 bases at J, with 11 bases between. This CDR3 is 13 amino acids long. This CDR3 is CASHHDNQETQYF. The DNA of the CDR3 is TGTGCTAGCCACCATGACAACCAAGAGACCCAGTACTTC.

The chain recombines TRBV10-3 with TRBJ2-1; 12 bases line up with TRBD2. CDR3 size: 14 residues. Germline V gene lookup returns CDR1 ENHRY and CDR2 SYGVKD. V was clipped by 3 bases and J by 7 bases; unmatched bases: 1. The CDR3: CAISEGTSGNEQFF. In DNA, the CDR3 is TGTGCCATCAGTGAAGGGACTAGCGGGAATGAGCAGTTCTTC.

The CDR3 sequence: CASSRDGNQPQHF. As DNA, the CDR3 is TGTGCCAGCTCGCGGGATGGCAATCAGCCCCAGCATTTT. The chain has TRBV18 and TRBJ1-5; D unresolved. The CDR3 is 13 amino acids. The V gene's germline CDR1 is KGHSH and CDR2 LQKENI. Trimming took 6 bases from V and 2 from J, leaving 8 bases between them.

This chain links TRBV7-9 with TRBJ1-1, with D unclear. CDR1 and CDR2 from the germline V gene are SEHNR and FQNEAQ (reference sequence). The CDR3 totals 15 residues. V dropped 4 bases and J dropped 0 bases, with 12 bases sitting between them. CDR3: CASSSREVLNTEAFF. CDR3 nucleotides: TGTGCCAGCAGCTCCAGAGAGGTGTTGAACACTGAAGCTTTCTTT.

The chain recombines TRBV2 with TRBJ1-2; 8 nucleotides match TRBD1. This CDR3 has 14 amino acids. Germline V gene lookup returns CDR1 SNHLY and CDR2 FYNNEI. V shed 6 bases and J 4 bases; nucleotides not matched to a gene: 7. The CDR3 DNA reads as TGTGCCAGCAGAGGCAGGGGGCGGGTCTATGGCTACACCTTC. This encodes CASRGRGRVYGYTF.

This rearrangement joins TRBV19 to TRBJ1-1; unclear D gene. The CDR3 is 12 residues long. Trimming stripped 7 bases from V and 2 bases from J, with 8 bases between. Germline V gives CDR1 LNHDA, CDR2 SQIVND (reference sequence). The CDR3 nucleotides read TGTGCCAGTAAATTTCTAAACACTGAAGCTTTCTTT. It is translated as CASKFLNTEAFF.

V usage is TRBV23-1 and J usage is TRBJ1-1; TRBD1 is a possible D gene (6 bases). TRBV23-1 is assigned to the ORF class and has an uncertain function. There are 14 residues in the CDR3. V was pared by 3 bases and J by 8 bases, with 16 bases between. Here the CDR3 DNA reads TGCGCCAGCAGTCATCTACCGAGGGGGGCCGAAGCTTTCTTT. Protein product: CASSHLPRGAEAFF.

This clone was seen once. The chain couples TRBV6-1 to TRBJ2-7, with 8 positions matching TRBD2. V lost 1 base, J lost 5 bases, and 7 bases stayed unmatched. Germline V gene lookup returns CDR1 MNHNS and CDR2 SASEGT. This CDR3 is built from 15 residues. CDR3 region: CASSEVGLALDEQYF. The CDR3 DNA reads as TGTGCCAGCAGTGAAGTAGGACTAGCCCTTGACGAGCAGTACTTC.

This clone was found a few times. The rearrangement links TRBV5-4 to TRBJ2-7; 11 positions match TRBD2. The CDR3 length is 15 residues. Germline loops: CDR1 SGHNT, CDR2 YYREEE (reference sequence). V dropped 7 bases and J dropped 0; count of bases not matched to a gene: 6. The CDR3 protein is CASGGTSGSSYEQYF. Here the CDR3 DNA reads TGTGCCAGCGGGGGCACTAGCGGGAGCTCCTACGAGCAGTACTTC.